One T cell receptor beta chain is described in this entry. Antigen specificity is unknown. This specimen comes from a study of Ad26.COV2.S vaccination and SARS-CoV-2 variants. Treatment: approximately 18 received Ad26.COV2.S at low or high dose, single or two shots; roughly 5 received placebo; per-sample allocation not given. The study sampled participants on day 63 after the first vaccine or placebo injection. General observations from the study: Measurement of non-spike TCR breadth gave similar results in vaccine and placebo recipients.

Profiling relied on immunoSEQ multiplex PCR, and the TCRdb table lists in-frame clones only, not all of them. The sample carries roughly 700,000 clones, approximately 88% recorded once. Trimming removed 0 bases at V and 7 bases at J, with 14 bases between. The germline V gene has CDR1 MNHNY and CDR2 SVGAGI (reference sequence). The CDR3 extends over 15 amino acids. The TCR sequence derives from a person between 18 and 65 years old who received the Ad26.COV2.S COVID-19 vaccine or a placebo. Source: peripheral blood, taken in a trial of Ad26.COV2.S vaccine versus placebo. The chain links TRBV6-6 to TRBJ2-3; TRBD2 is a possible D gene (6 bases). In nucleotides, the CDR3 is TGTGCCAGCAGTTACTCATTTGGGAGCGGGCATACGCAGTATTTT. Protein sequence: CASSYSFGSGHTQYF.